These T cell receptor beta chains were read from a single sample in a study of B cell selection in AIRE deficiency. Using immunoSEQ multiplex PCR, the repertoire was profiled, and TCRdb retains in-frame clones only, with some absent. The sample has around 26,000 clones; roughly 90% are singletons. The sequencing sample was made of CD4+CD25+ Tregs sorted from PBMCs. These receptors were taken from a human donor in good health. CDR3s leave out the opening cysteine and the closing phenylalanine or tryptophan. Clone size appears in some rows only: once, few, many, or a class for an expanded clone.

J gene: TRBJ2-7; clone size: NA; V gene: TRBV7-2; CDR3 protein: ASSSSGGAREQY
J gene: TRBJ1-3; clone size: NA; V gene: TRBV30; CDR3 protein: AGTWSGNTIY
J gene: TRBJ1-6; clone size: few; V gene: TRBV6-6; CDR3 protein: ASGQGESPLH
J gene: TRBJ1-6; clone size: NA; V gene: TRBV15; CDR3 protein: ATSRDGGLNSPLH
J gene: TRBJ1-1; clone size: NA; V gene: TRBV6-5; CDR3 protein: ASTHKAEAF
J gene: TRBJ1-2; clone size: NA; V gene: TRBV6-1; CDR3 protein: ASSADRVVGYT
J gene: TRBJ2-5; clone size: NA; V gene: TRBV11-2; CDR3 protein: ASSLGTGRETQY
J gene: TRBJ2-7; clone size: NA; V gene: TRBV11-2; CDR3 protein: ASSFKGPYEQY
J gene: TRBJ2-3; clone size: NA; V gene: TRBV13; CDR3 protein: ASSLRQVYTDTQY
J gene: TRBJ2-7; clone size: few; V gene: TRBV5-6; CDR3 protein: ASTRGQASYEQY
J gene: TRBJ2-2; clone size: NA; V gene: TRBV2; CDR3 protein: ASNSLAGGNTGELF
J gene: TRBJ1-5; clone size: NA; V gene: TRBV11-2; CDR3 protein: ASSRDRWSYKLGQPQH
J gene: TRBJ1-3; clone size: NA; V gene: TRBV2; CDR3 protein: ASSELGASGNTIY
J gene: TRBJ2-3; clone size: NA; V gene: TRBV18; CDR3 protein: ASSPRRVLSTDTQY
J gene: TRBJ1-1; clone size: NA; V gene: TRBV29-1; CDR3 protein: SVGGVGQGWTWSNTEAF
J gene: TRBJ1-2; clone size: NA; V gene: TRBV10-2; CDR3 protein: ASSGTGENYGYT
J gene: TRBJ2-1; clone size: NA; V gene: TRBV5-1; CDR3 protein: ASSSGQGAVEQF
J gene: TRBJ1-6; clone size: NA; V gene: TRBV15; CDR3 protein: ATSSLGSSSYNSPLH
J gene: TRBJ2-3; clone size: NA; V gene: TRBV2; CDR3 protein: ASRYRTSGASTDTQY
J gene: TRBJ1-6; clone size: NA; V gene: TRBV5-1; CDR3 protein: ASSLAVSRVNSPLH
J gene: TRBJ1-2; clone size: NA; V gene: TRBV19; CDR3 protein: ASSMRGWGYT
J gene: TRBJ2-2; clone size: NA; V gene: TRBV11-3; CDR3 protein: ASSLRTGELF
J gene: TRBJ2-3; clone size: NA; V gene: TRBV19; CDR3 protein: ASTVAGQSTDTQY
J gene: TRBJ2-2; clone size: NA; V gene: TRBV2; CDR3 protein: ASSVGANTGELF
J gene: TRBJ2-7; clone size: NA; V gene: TRBV5-1; CDR3 protein: ASSTGQGWSEQY
J gene: TRBJ2-7; clone size: NA; V gene: TRBV4-2; CDR3 protein: ASSQGTSGTYEQY
J gene: TRBJ2-7; clone size: few; V gene: TRBV4-3; CDR3 protein: ASSQGRVGNEQY
J gene: TRBJ1-3; clone size: NA; V gene: TRBV5-6; CDR3 protein: ASSGDRGRLSSGNTIY
J gene: TRBJ1-6; clone size: NA; V gene: TRBV7-2; CDR3 protein: ASSLAGTAYNSPLH
J gene: TRBJ1-2; clone size: NA; V gene: TRBV7-8; CDR3 protein: ASSLGRSYGYT
J gene: TRBJ1-6; clone size: once; V gene: TRBV6-6; CDR3 protein: ASTHRGTNSPLH
J gene: TRBJ2-1; clone size: NA; V gene: TRBV20-1; CDR3 protein: SARATTEQF
J gene: TRBJ1-2; clone size: NA; V gene: TRBV25-1; CDR3 protein: ASSSRTGPGGYT
J gene: TRBJ2-7; clone size: NA; V gene: TRBV7-2; CDR3 protein: ASSLARGYEQY
J gene: TRBJ2-7; clone size: NA; V gene: TRBV11-2; CDR3 protein: ASTITTGRFRVYEQY
J gene: TRBJ2-5; clone size: NA; V gene: TRBV5-4; CDR3 protein: ASSSPGLAGGRKETQY
J gene: TRBJ2-3; clone size: NA; V gene: TRBV19; CDR3 protein: ASSLASTSGGGDTQY
J gene: TRBJ2-7; clone size: few; V gene: TRBV2; CDR3 protein: ASRAPYEQY
J gene: TRBJ1-3; clone size: NA; V gene: TRBV4-2; CDR3 protein: ASSIRESGNTIY
J gene: TRBJ2-3; clone size: NA; V gene: TRBV7-9; CDR3 protein: ASSPWTGSTDTQY
J gene: TRBJ1-1; clone size: NA; V gene: TRBV4-3; CDR3 protein: ASSQDPGQTVAF
J gene: TRBJ1-6; clone size: NA; V gene: TRBV18; CDR3 protein: ASSPLNVWANLNSPLH
J gene: TRBJ2-7; clone size: NA; V gene: TRBV6-5; CDR3 protein: ASRKVGQSYEQY
J gene: TRBJ2-7; clone size: NA; V gene: TRBV9; CDR3 protein: ASSPPGRGDPYEQY
J gene: TRBJ2-7; clone size: NA; V gene: TRBV28; CDR3 protein: ASSPIWGGLTYEQY
J gene: TRBJ2-6; clone size: NA; V gene: TRBV15; CDR3 protein: ATSRGYGANVLT
J gene: TRBJ2-4; clone size: NA; V gene: TRBV4-3; CDR3 protein: ASSQDGTSKNIQY
J gene: TRBJ1-2; clone size: once; V gene: TRBV9; CDR3 protein: ASSSGEGPYGYT
J gene: TRBJ2-7; clone size: NA; V gene: TRBV30; CDR3 protein: AWSVRGGDEQY
J gene: TRBJ2-2; clone size: NA; V gene: TRBV19; CDR3 protein: ASSPLVGTGELF
J gene: TRBJ1-5; clone size: NA; V gene: TRBV5-6; CDR3 protein: ASSPGQGASGQPQH
J gene: TRBJ2-6; clone size: NA; V gene: TRBV6-1; CDR3 protein: ASSEVLGLWGPAGANVLT
J gene: TRBJ1-5; clone size: NA; V gene: TRBV4-3; CDR3 protein: ASSQGGNQPQH
J gene: TRBJ1-6; clone size: NA; V gene: TRBV9; CDR3 protein: ASSVETDSPLH
J gene: TRBJ2-2; clone size: NA; V gene: TRBV27; CDR3 protein: ASSFTGFGELF
J gene: TRBJ2-2; clone size: NA; V gene: TRBV2; CDR3 protein: ASSVGQGITGELF
J gene: TRBJ2-7; clone size: NA; V gene: TRBV7-8; CDR3 protein: ASSLLAGTSYEQY